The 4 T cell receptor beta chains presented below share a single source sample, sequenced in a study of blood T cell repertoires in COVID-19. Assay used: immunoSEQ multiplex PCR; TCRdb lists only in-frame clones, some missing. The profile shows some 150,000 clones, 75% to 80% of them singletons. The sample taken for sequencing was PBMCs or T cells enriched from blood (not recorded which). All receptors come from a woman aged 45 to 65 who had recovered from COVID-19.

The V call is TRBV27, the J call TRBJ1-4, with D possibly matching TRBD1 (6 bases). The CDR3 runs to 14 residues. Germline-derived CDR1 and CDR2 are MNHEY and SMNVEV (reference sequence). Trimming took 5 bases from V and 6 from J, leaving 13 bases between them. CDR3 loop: CASSRGRGYEKLFF. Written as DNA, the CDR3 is TGTGCCAGCAGTCGAGGGAGGGGGTATGAAAAACTGTTTTTT.

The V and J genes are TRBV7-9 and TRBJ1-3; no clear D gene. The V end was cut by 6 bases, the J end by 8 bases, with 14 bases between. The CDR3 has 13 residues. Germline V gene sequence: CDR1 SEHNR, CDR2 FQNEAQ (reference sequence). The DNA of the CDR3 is TGTGCCAGCAGTATGGCCGGGAGGGACACCATATATTTT. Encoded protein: CASSMAGRDTIYF.

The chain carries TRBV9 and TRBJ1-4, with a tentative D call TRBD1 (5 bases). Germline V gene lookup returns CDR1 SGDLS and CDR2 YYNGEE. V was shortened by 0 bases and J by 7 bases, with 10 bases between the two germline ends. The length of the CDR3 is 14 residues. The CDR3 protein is CASSVAGRGEKLFF. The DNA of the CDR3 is TGTGCCAGCAGCGTAGCTGGGAGGGGTGAAAAACTGTTTTTT.

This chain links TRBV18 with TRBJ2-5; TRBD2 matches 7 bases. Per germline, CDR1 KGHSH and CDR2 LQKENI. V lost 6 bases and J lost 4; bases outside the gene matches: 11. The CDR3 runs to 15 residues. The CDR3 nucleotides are TGTGCCAGCTCCCCGGGAGGAGCTAGGGTAGAGACCCAGTACTTC. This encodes CASSPGGARVETQYF.